Listed below are T cell receptor beta chains from one sample, sequenced in a study of blood T cell repertoires in COVID-19. Using immunoSEQ multiplex PCR, the repertoire was profiled, and TCRdb retains in-frame clones only, with some absent. The sample shows 150,000 to 200,000 clones, about nine tenths of them seen only once. The sample comprised peripheral blood. These receptors were taken from an older man with active or convalescent COVID-19. The CDR3 runs from the conserved cysteine through the conserved F or W. The D gene is left open where the match is weak. Clone size is stated in some rows and not others, as once, few, many or a class when expanded.

J gene,D gene,clone size,V gene,CDR3 protein,CDR3 DNA
TRBJ1-6,NA,NA,TRBV27,CASSWDFLTPLHF,TGTGCCAGCAGTTGGGACTTCTTAACACCCCTCCACTTT
TRBJ2-7,TRBD2,NA,TRBV5-4,CASSPTGGLEQYF,TGTGCCAGCAGCCCGACGGGAGGGCTCGAGCAGTACTTC
TRBJ1-6,TRBD1,NA,TRBV19,CASSTTGANSPLHF,TGTGCCAGTAGTACGACAGGGGCTAATTCACCCCTCCACTTT
TRBJ1-5,NA,NA,TRBV2,CASSKEGQNQPQHF,TGTGCCAGCAGCAAGGAAGGACAGAATCAGCCCCAGCATTTT
TRBJ2-7,TRBD1,NA,TRBV6-5,CASSRQGGFYEQYF,TGTGCCAGCAGCCGACAGGGGGGATTCTACGAGCAGTACTTC
TRBJ2-1,TRBD2,once,TRBV9,CASSPRELAGGPREQFF,TGTGCCAGCAGCCCTCGAGAGCTAGCGGGAGGCCCTCGGGAGCAGTTCTTC
TRBJ1-2,TRBD1,NA,TRBV19,CASTTTGSSYGYTF,TGTGCCAGTACCACGACAGGGAGCAGCTATGGCTACACCTTC
TRBJ1-1,TRBD1,NA,TRBV5-5,CASSTHGQGRTEAFF,TGTGCCAGCAGCACACATGGACAGGGTCGCACTGAAGCTTTCTTT
TRBJ2-2,NA,NA,TRBV19,CASNDRGSKTGELFF,TGTGCCAGTAATGATCGGGGTAGTAAGACCGGGGAGCTGTTTTTT
TRBJ2-1,NA,NA,TRBV27,CASSLISGYNEQFF,TGTGCCAGCAGTTTAATAAGCGGCTACAATGAGCAGTTCTTC
TRBJ1-2,NA,few,TRBV28,CASSLPISYGYTF,TGTGCCAGCAGTTTACCTATCTCTTATGGCTACACCTTC
TRBJ2-7,NA,NA,TRBV6-2/TRBV6-3,CASSLHYGNRYYEQYF,TGTGCCAGCAGCCTACACTACGGGAACAGATACTACGAGCAGTACTTC
TRBJ2-7,NA,NA,TRBV11-2,CASSYQGYEQYF,TGTGCCAGCAGCTATCAGGGCTACGAGCAGTACTTC
TRBJ2-3,NA,NA,TRBV19,CASSIYDSRSTDTQYF,TGTGCCAGTAGTATTTATGACTCTCGAAGCACAGATACGCAGTATTTT
TRBJ2-3,NA,NA,TRBV19,CASSIMAARGDTQYF,TGTGCCAGTAGTATCATGGCAGCCCGCGGAGATACGCAGTATTTT
TRBJ2-1,TRBD2,NA,TRBV7-6,CASSPMRGGRKIRDEQFF,TGTGCCAGCAGCCCGATGAGGGGCGGGAGGAAGATTCGCGATGAGCAGTTCTTC
TRBJ2-7,TRBD1,once,TRBV5-4,CASRPGTGLNYEQYF,TGTGCCAGCAGACCCGGGACAGGACTTAACTACGAGCAGTACTTC
TRBJ2-7,TRBD1,NA,TRBV5-1,CASSLRQGAFEQYF,TGCGCCAGCAGCTTGAGACAGGGCGCCTTCGAGCAGTACTTC
TRBJ2-7,NA,NA,TRBV3-1/TRBV3-2,CASSQVTGYEQYF,TGTGCCAGCAGCCAAGTCACAGGCTACGAGCAGTACTTC
TRBJ1-1,NA,few,TRBV29-1,CSVGLEGRSAEAFF,TGCAGCGTCGGACTGGAGGGTCGGTCTGCTGAAGCTTTCTTT
TRBJ2-2,TRBD2,NA,TRBV5-5,CASSLGSGGAPGELFF,TGTGCCAGCAGCTTGGGTAGCGGGGGGGCACCCGGGGAGCTGTTTTTT
TRBJ2-5,NA,few,TRBV3-1/TRBV3-2,CASSQDQGGGGETQYF,TGTGCCAGCAGCCAAGATCAAGGAGGAGGCGGGGAGACCCAGTACTTC
TRBJ2-5,NA,NA,TRBV5-4,CASSLQTVQETQYF,TGTGCCAGCAGCCTACAGACAGTACAAGAGACCCAGTACTTC
TRBJ2-7,NA,NA,TRBV20-1,CSASTNVLYEQYF,TGCAGTGCTAGTACTAACGTCCTCTACGAGCAGTACTTC
TRBJ2-3,NA,NA,TRBV2,CASLEGVSTDTQYF,TGTGCCAGCCTAGAGGGGGTTAGCACAGATACGCAGTATTTT
TRBJ2-3,NA,NA,TRBV6-2/TRBV6-3,CASSQTSTQYF,TGTGCCAGCAGCCAAACTAGCACGCAGTATTTT
TRBJ1-5,NA,NA,TRBV6-2/TRBV6-3,CASSYDLSPTYSNQPQHF,TGTGCCAGCAGTTACGACTTATCCCCTACTTATAGCAATCAGCCCCAGCATTTT
TRBJ2-3,NA,NA,TRBV7-2,CASSLVGTTDTQYF,TGTGCCAGCAGCTTAGTCGGTACTACAGATACGCAGTATTTT
TRBJ2-1,NA,NA,TRBV2,CASSELGGGLDEQFF,TGTGCCAGCAGTGAATTAGGGGGGGGGCTCGATGAGCAGTTCTTC
TRBJ1-4,TRBD1,NA,TRBV5-5,CASSFLEGTGLEKLFF,TGTGCCAGCAGCTTTCTGGAAGGGACAGGGCTGGAAAAACTGTTTTTT
TRBJ2-2,TRBD1,once,TRBV10-3,CAISESGDRGAGELFF,TGTGCCATCAGTGAGTCGGGGGACAGGGGCGCCGGGGAGCTGTTTTTT
TRBJ2-4,NA,NA,TRBV10-1,CASTRYPRDIQYF,TGCGCCAGCACCCGCTACCCCCGGGACATTCAGTACTTC
TRBJ2-3,NA,NA,TRBV6-5,CASRRGLTRTDTQYF,TGTGCCAGCAGAAGGGGACTCACTCGCACAGATACGCAGTATTTT
TRBJ1-1,NA,NA,TRBV5-4,CASSSGPNTEAFF,TGTGCCAGCAGCTCAGGTCCGAACACTGAAGCTTTCTTT
TRBJ1-2,TRBD1,once,TRBV5-1,CASSFEGAGYGYTF,TGCGCCAGCAGCTTTGAGGGGGCTGGCTATGGCTACACCTTC